The 12 T cell receptor beta chains below come from one sample, sequenced in a study of CD8+ T cells in alopecia areata. The treatment denotes: oral pan-JAK inhibitor, 5-10 mg twice daily. Extracted RNA was reverse transcribed into cDNA, the sequencing template. Measured with immunoSEQ multiplex PCR; TCRdb has only the in-frame clones, and not every one. This sample has 100,000 to 150,000 clones, with around 63% found just once. The material sequenced was CD4+ T cells sorted from blood, taken at week 4, from a patient treated with tofacitinib. The origin of the receptors is a human donor with alopecia areata.

V is TRBV28 and J is TRBJ1-5, with D perhaps TRBD1 (5 bases). V shed 3 bases and J shed 2 bases, with 17 bases lying between them. The CDR3 contains 17 residues. From germline, CDR1 is MDHEN and CDR2 SYDVKM. The chain's CDR3 is CASSFSGRFRGNQPQHF. The DNA of the CDR3 is TGTGCCAGCAGTTTCTCAGGCCGGTTCAGGGGCAATCAGCCCCAGCATTTT.

This clone came up a few times. This sequence joins TRBV6-6 and TRBJ2-7, with a possible D match to TRBD1 (6 bases). Between the trimmed V and J ends, which lost 6 bases and 8 bases, there was a span of 11 bases. The CDR3 sequence is 11 residues long. The germline CDR1 and CDR2 sequences are MNHNY and SVGAGI (reference sequence). CDR3 in amino acids: CASRQGTKQYF. The CDR3 nucleotides are TGTGCCAGCAGACAGGGTACGAAGCAGTACTTC.

The chain joins TRBV5-1 to TRBJ2-7; D is unclear. This CDR3 region has 15 residues. Germline V gives CDR1 SGHRS, CDR2 YFSETQ. Deletions cut 3 bases from V and 2 bases from J, with 15 bases between. The CDR3 loop reads CASSWPGGRTYEQYF. CDR3 bases: TGCGCCAGCAGCTGGCCGGGCGGACGGACCTACGAGCAGTACTTC.

This clone has a count of ten or more. The chain combines TRBV7-2 with TRBJ2-3; the D is unclear. The CDR3 is made up of 14 amino acids. V was pared by 0 bases and J by 2 bases, with 6 bases between. Germline CDR1 SGHTA, CDR2 FQGNSA. CDR3 nucleotides: TGTGCCAGCAGCTTAGCAGCTATCACAGATACGCAGTATTTT. This translates into CASSLAAITDTQYF.

A remark on this clone: Other DNA sequences of this sample code for an identical CDR3. The J gene is TRBJ2-7, the V gene TRBV11-2; 9 bases match TRBD2. The V segment lost 5 bases and the J segment 3 bases; nucleotides outside the gene matches: 11. The germline V gene has CDR1 SGHAT and CDR2 FQNNGV. The CDR3 totals 16 residues. This CDR3 is CASSPKGLAGRYEQYF. CDR3 in DNA: TGTGCCAGCAGCCCGAAGGGGCTAGCGGGACGCTACGAGCAGTACTTC. Drawing the rest from reference TRBV11-2 and TRBJ2-7, the complete variable domain is EAGVAQSPRYKIIEKRQSVAFWCNPISGHATLYWYQQILGQGPKLLIQFQNNGVVDDSQLPKDRFSAERLKGVDSTLKIQPAKLEDSAVYLCASSPKGLAGRYEQYFGPGTRLTVT.

V usage is TRBV28 and J usage is TRBJ2-1; 8 bases agree with TRBD2. The CDR3 totals 16 residues. Germline loops: CDR1 MDHEN, CDR2 SYDVKM. J lost 2 bases, V lost 5 bases, and 8 bases had no gene match. In nucleotides, the CDR3 is TGTGCCAGCAGTCTGCAAGGAGCGGGAGCCTACAATGAGCAGTTCTTC. It encodes CASSLQGAGAYNEQFF. Using reference TRBV28 and TRBJ2-1 for the parts outside the CDR3, the full variable domain is DVKVTQSSRYLVKRTGEKVFLECVQDMDHENMFWYRQDPGLGLRLIYFSYDVKMKEKGDIPEGYSVSREKKERFSLILESASTNQTSMYLCASSLQGAGAYNEQFFGPGTRLTVL.

The V call is TRBV7-3, the J call TRBJ2-7; no firm D call. V gave up 5 bases and J gave up 7 bases, with 15 bases separating them. Germline V gene lookup returns CDR1 SGHTA and CDR2 FQGTGA. This CDR3 comprises 13 residues. The CDR3 spells CASSPNALGEQYF. The CDR3 nucleotides read TGTGCCAGCAGCCCTAATGCCCTCGGTGAGCAGTACTTC.

This chain joins TRBV7-2 and TRBJ1-6; 8 bases are a match to TRBD1. This CDR3 has 17 residues. CDR1 is SGHTA, CDR2 FQGNSA, per germline. V lost 5 bases and J lost 9; bases outside the gene matches: 15. CDR3 bases: TGTGCCAGCAGCCAAAGGACAGGGTCCTATCCTGGTTCACCCCTCCACTTT. Protein sequence: CASSQRTGSYPGSPLHF.

The V gene is TRBV9, the J gene TRBJ1-3; D gene uncertain. V lost 0 bases and J lost 4, with 5 bases in between. CDR3 length equals 13 residues. CDR1 is SGDLS and CDR2 is YYNGEE in the germline V gene. CDR3 in DNA: TGTGCCAGCAGCGTAGTAACAGGAAACACCATATATTTT. Its translation: CASSVVTGNTIYF.

The chain joins TRBV5-8 to TRBJ2-4, with a tentative D call TRBD1 (6 bases). V was trimmed by 4 bases and J by 1 base, leaving 9 bases between them. This CDR3 comprises 14 residues. Germline assignment: CDR1 SGHTS and CDR2 YDEGEE. CDR3 nucleotide sequence: TGTGCCAGCAGCAAGAGGGGGGCCAAAAACATTCAGTACTTC. Translation gives CASSKRGAKNIQYF.

This clone turned up a few times. CDR3: CASSLIGGGSSYNEQFF. CDR3 coding DNA: TGTGCCAGCAGCTTAATCGGCGGGGGTAGCTCCTACAATGAGCAGTTCTTC. The chain employs TRBV7-3 and TRBJ2-1; TRBD2 matches at 7 bases. CDR1 and CDR2 (germline): SGHTA, FQGTGA. This CDR3 has 17 residues. V trimming: 1 base; J trimming: 0 bases; junction bases outside the gene matches: 6.

The J gene is TRBJ1-5, the V gene TRBV15, with 7 bases that match TRBD1. Germline trimming cut 3 bases from V and 4 bases from J; bases unmatched to any gene: 6. This CDR3 is built from 15 residues. In germline, CDR1 is LNHNV, CDR2 YYDKDF (reference sequence). In nucleotides, the CDR3 is TGTGCCACCAGCAGGGAGGGGGCGCGAAATCAGCCCCAGCATTTT. Its translation is CATSREGARNQPQHF.